This TCR beta chain was identified during a study of blood T cell repertoires in COVID-19. Turning to the study itself: The origin of the acute and convalescent COVID-19 samples was the United States, Italy and Spain. The cDNA or gDNA used as material had been derived from T cells, B-cell-depleted T cells, or PBMCs.

As handled by the study authors: Reference gene primer amplification gave estimated nucleated cell counts. Sequencing was performed with immunoSEQ multiplex PCR; in TCRdb, only in-frame clones are kept and a portion is missing. Clonal size and the V and J genes are those of that table, whereas D and trimming came from the DNA. The sample lists around 53,000 clones; approximately 87% were seen once. Between the trimmed V and J ends, which lost 5 bases and 5 bases, there was a span of 18 bases. In germline, CDR1 is SEHNR, CDR2 FQNEAQ (reference sequence). The CDR3 runs 15 residues. This TCR came from a man aged 45-60 years with acute or convalescent COVID-19. The specimen was peripheral blood. This sequence joins TRBV7-9 and TRBJ2-5, with unresolved D. The CDR3 sequence is CASSRGTEVVETQYF. CDR3 nucleotides: TGTGCCAGCAGCCGCGGCACTGAAGTCGTGGAGACCCAGTACTTC.